This TCR beta chain was sequenced for a study of T cell responses to AZD1222 COVID-19 vaccine. Details on this clone: Its antigen is still unknown.

Whole-study findings and limits: Across spike, vaccine-associated CD4 TCRs were found, dominant at 160-218 and 743-854. Only six people who got AZD1222 tested seropositive at baseline. Donors, mostly white British, included more females; clonal diversity was possibly underestimated.

The method was immunoSEQ multiplex PCR; TCRdb's version includes in-frame clones alone and lacks a portion of them. Here the sample spans more than 100,000 clones, about 92% being singletons. Analyses pooled second doses at about 4 or about 12 weeks. The CDR3 sequence is 14 residues long. Trimming took off 6 bases at V and 6 bases at J, with 17 bases between the two ends. CDR1 and CDR2 (germline): MNHEY, SMNVEV (reference sequence). The source of this sequence is an adult who received the AZD1222 COVID-19 vaccine. Sample: peripheral blood, taken 28 days after the second AZD1222 dose. This rearrangement joins TRBV27 to TRBJ1-1; the D gene is possibly TRBD1 (6 bases). The DNA of the CDR3 is TGTGCCAGCAGGTGGCGGGGGGCAAGCTCTGAAGCTTTCTTT. Encoded protein: CASRWRGASSEAFF.